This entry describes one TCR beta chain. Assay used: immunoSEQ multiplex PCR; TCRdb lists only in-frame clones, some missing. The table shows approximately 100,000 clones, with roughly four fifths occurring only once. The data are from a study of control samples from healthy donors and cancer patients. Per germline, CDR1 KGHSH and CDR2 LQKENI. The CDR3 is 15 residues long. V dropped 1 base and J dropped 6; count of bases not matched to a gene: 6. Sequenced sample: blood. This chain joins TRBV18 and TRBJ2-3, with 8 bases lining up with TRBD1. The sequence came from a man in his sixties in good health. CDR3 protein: CASSPLGQVADTQYF. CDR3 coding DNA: TGTGCCAGCTCACCACTGGGACAGGTCGCTGATACGCAGTATTTT.